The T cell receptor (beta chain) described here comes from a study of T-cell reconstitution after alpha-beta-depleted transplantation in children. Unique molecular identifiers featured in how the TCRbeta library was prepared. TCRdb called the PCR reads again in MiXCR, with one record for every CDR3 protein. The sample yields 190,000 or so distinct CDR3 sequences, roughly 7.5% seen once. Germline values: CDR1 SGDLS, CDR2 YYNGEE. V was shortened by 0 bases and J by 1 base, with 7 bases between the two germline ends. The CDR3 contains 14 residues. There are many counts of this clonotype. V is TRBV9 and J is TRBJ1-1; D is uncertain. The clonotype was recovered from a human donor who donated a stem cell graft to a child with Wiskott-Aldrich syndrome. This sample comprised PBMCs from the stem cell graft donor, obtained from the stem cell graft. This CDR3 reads CASSVADSNTEAFF. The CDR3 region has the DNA TGTGCCAGCAGCGTAGCTGACTCGAACACTGAAGCTTTCTTT. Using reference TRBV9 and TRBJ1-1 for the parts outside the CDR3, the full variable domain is DSGVTQTPKHLITATGQRVTLRCSPRSGDLSVYWYQQSLDQGLQFLIQYYNGEERAKGNILERFSAQQFPDLHSELNLSSLELGDSALYFCASSVADSNTEAFFGQGTRLTVV.